This TCR beta chain was documented in a study of blood T cell repertoires in COVID-19. Study in general: T cells, B-cell-depleted T cells, or PBMCs provided the cDNA or gDNA that served as material.

Only in-frame clones appear in the TCRdb table, and some are missing; sequencing was by immunoSEQ multiplex PCR. The table lists 160,000 or so clones, more than 70% of them singletons. V dropped 7 bases and J dropped 3 bases, with 11 bases sitting between them. The CDR3 totals 13 residues. Germline V gene lookup returns CDR1 LNHNV and CDR2 YYDKDF (reference sequence). V usage is TRBV15 and J usage is TRBJ2-3; TRBD2 might be the D (6 bases). The sample was peripheral blood. The receptor was isolated from a man between 60 and 75 years old with acute or convalescent COVID-19. CDR3 coding DNA: TGTGCCACCAAAACCGGGACTACAGATACGCAGTATTTT. This translates into CATKTGTTDTQYF.